This entry lists 7 T cell receptor beta chains sequenced from one sample in a study of OX40 agonist ivuxolimab in advanced cancers. Receptor libraries were prepared by the immunoSEQ multiplex PCR assay. TCRdb holds this immuneACCESS table with in-frame rearrangements only. Some clones are missing; in checked studies, unresolved V genes explain under half, and the rest has no known cause. This sample comprises about 46,000 clones, 82% of them detected only once. The ten largest clones take up about 1.8% of the sample. Sequences were derived from CD4+ or CD8+ T cells sorted from blood, sampled in a trial of the OX40 agonist ivuxolimab. These receptors all come from an adult with an advanced solid tumor such as melanoma, head and neck, liver or kidney cancer.

The chain combines TRBV2 with TRBJ2-4; 12 nucleotides align to TRBD2. V trimming: 11 bases; J trimming: 0 bases; junction bases outside the gene matches: 2. The CDR3 totals 14 residues. The germline CDR1 and CDR2 sequences are SNHLY and FYNNEI. The CDR3 DNA is TGTGCCCTAGCGGGGGGGCTAGCCAAAAACATTCAGTACTTC. It yields the protein CALAGGLAKNIQYF.

The chain employs TRBV11-2 and TRBJ2-7, with D hard to call. V was pared by 1 base and J by 0 bases, with 7 bases between. Germline V gene lookup returns CDR1 SGHAT and CDR2 FQNNGV. The CDR3 spans 14 residues. The DNA for the CDR3 is TGTGCCAGCAGCTTAGGCCCGAGCTCCTACGAGCAGTACTTC. Translating it yields CASSLGPSSYEQYF.

V is TRBV7-6 and J is TRBJ2-7; D is unclear. V lost 7 bases, J lost 6 bases, and 16 bases lay in between. Looked up from germline, CDR1 is SGHVS and CDR2 is FNYEAQ. The CDR3 contains 13 residues. This chain's CDR3 is CASTFDPASEQYF. The CDR3 DNA reads as TGTGCCAGCACCTTCGACCCCGCGAGCGAGCAGTACTTC.

The table lists this clone with a few counts. The chain joins TRBV6-5 to TRBJ1-2; tentative D call: TRBD1 (6 bases). This CDR3 comprises 15 residues. Deletions cut 5 bases from V and 2 bases from J, with 15 bases between. Germline V gene data show CDR1 as MNHEY and CDR2 as SVGAGI. The CDR3, as DNA: TGTGCCAGCAGTCTCCGCCGAACAGGGAACTATGGCTACACCTTC. Translated: CASSLRRTGNYGYTF.

The V gene is TRBV5-6, the J gene TRBJ2-2; D is uncertain. V lost 0 bases and J lost 6, with 3 bases in between. Germline CDR1 reads SGHDT; CDR2 reads YYEEEE. The CDR3 is 12 residues long. This CDR3 is CASSLVPGELFF. The CDR3 DNA follows: TGTGCCAGCAGCTTGGTACCCGGGGAGCTGTTTTTT.

The V gene is TRBV4-1, the J gene TRBJ2-2, with 8 bases that match TRBD2. The CDR3 runs 15 residues. The V gene's germline CDR1 is MGHRA and CDR2 YSYEKL. Trimming cost V 4 bases and J 5 bases; bases outside gene matches: 6. For the CDR3, the DNA is TGCGCCAGCAGCCTACCACGGGGGGGGACCGGGGAGCTGTTTTTT. Translation: CASSLPRGGTGELFF.

The chain uses TRBV19 and TRBJ1-2, with D hard to call. The V and J ends lost 6 bases and 4 bases respectively, with 18 bases between them. This CDR3 comprises 15 residues. Germline CDR1 is LNHDA and CDR2 is SQIVND (reference sequence). DNA of the CDR3: TGTGCCAGTAGCCCCGGTAGGAGCTCCACCTATGGCTACACCTTC. The encoded protein is CASSPGRSSTYGYTF.